This record covers a single TCR beta chain. Its antigen is unidentified. This table comes from immunoSEQ multiplex PCR, and its TCRdb copy is limited to in-frame clones, with some not included. The sample consists of around 79,000 clones, 60% to 85% of them appearing once. The sample belongs to a study of vaccination effects on CD4 cells after COVID-19. ViraFEST used viral peptide pools to expand antigen-specific CD4+ T cells before sequencing. Having been cultured for roughly 10 days, the cells underwent CD4+ T cell isolation. Neither prior SARS-CoV-2 infection nor positive nucleocapsid antibodies were present in the vaccine recipients. From germline, CDR1 is KGHDR and CDR2 SFDVKD. This CDR3 contains 16 residues. V trimming: 1 base; J trimming: 0 bases; junction bases outside the gene matches: 1.

This sequence joins TRBV24-1 and TRBJ2-2; 7 positions agree with TRBD1. The sequence was obtained from a human donor who received a COVID-19 vaccine. This sample comprised CD4+ T cells from PBMCs cultured with SARS-CoV-2 spike peptides, obtained before COVID-19 vaccination. CDR3 DNA: TGTGCCACCAGTGATTTCCAGGGGGCGAACACCGGGGAGCTGTTTTTT. This translates into CATSDFQGANTGELFF.